The T cell receptor beta chain under discussion was sequenced for a study of blood T cell repertoires in COVID-19. CDR3 length: 15 amino acids. Germline values: CDR1 MRHNA, CDR2 SNTAGT. The V gene end was trimmed by 8 bases and the J gene end by 0 bases; junction bases not matched to a gene: 3. As originally analysed: Amplification with reference gene primers provided the estimates of nucleated cell counts. The data were produced by immunoSEQ multiplex PCR, yet TCRdb's version contains in-frame clones alone and is incomplete. V, J and clone size are those of that table, while D and trimming were read from the DNA. This repertoire shows 120,000 to 150,000 clones, around nine tenths found once; its top ten account for approximately 9%.

The clonotype was recovered from a woman aged 45-65 years with active or convalescent COVID-19. Sequencing was performed on peripheral blood. The rearrangement links TRBV6-4 to TRBJ2-6; 8 bases line up with TRBD1. The CDR3 DNA sequence: TGTGCCAGCGGACAGGGAGGCTCTGGGGCCAACGTCCTGACTTTC. It is translated as CASGQGGSGANVLTF.